This TCR beta chain came from a study of cytomegalovirus exposure and HLA in healthy donors. This clone has just one count. Researchers ran the PCR with 60 Vbeta and 13 Jbeta primers. This table comes from immunoSEQ multiplex PCR, and its TCRdb copy is limited to in-frame clones, with some not included. Of 150,000 to 200,000 clones in the sample, 75% were seen once. Per germline, CDR1 SGHTA and CDR2 FQGNSA. The ends lost 1 base at V and 2 bases at J; junction bases unmatched: 4. This CDR3 has 15 residues. The genes are TRBV7-2 and TRBJ2-7; 8 positions match TRBD2. The clonotype was recovered from a woman between 45 and 65 years old in good health and CMV-seropositive. Specimen: PBMCs. The CDR3 DNA sequence: TGTGCCAGCAGCTTAGTGCGGGGGGCAACCTACGAGCAGTACTTC. It yields the protein CASSLVRGATYEQYF.